The 3 T cell receptor beta chains presented below share a single source sample, sequenced in a study of sequential checkpoint blockade in melanoma. Documented treatment: randomized to nivolumab then ipilimumab (arm A) or the reverse (arm B). Profiling relied on immunoSEQ multiplex PCR, and the TCRdb table lists in-frame clones only, not all of them. The sample carries roughly 20,000 clones, under 80% recorded once. The sequenced sample was CD8+ T cells sorted from blood (inferred from file names), obtained from a patient given nivolumab and ipilimumab in sequence. These receptors all stem from a human donor with melanoma.

The rearrangement joins TRBV19 to TRBJ2-1; 8 bases fit TRBD1. The trim removed 7 bases at V and 4 bases at J, leaving 6 bases unmatched. The CDR3 length is 14 residues. CDR1 and CDR2 from the germline V gene are LNHDA and SQIVND (reference sequence). CDR3 sequence (DNA): TGTGCCAGTAATTACAGGGGGTCTTACAATGAGCAGTTCTTC. Encoded protein: CASNYRGSYNEQFF.

This clone is medium-sized in the sample. The chain uses TRBV4-1 and TRBJ2-7; no reliable D call. With 0 bases removed from V and 4 bases from J, the gap between germline ends came to 10 bases. CDR1 and CDR2 from the germline V gene are MGHRA and YSYEKL. The CDR3 spans 14 residues. CDR3 region: CASSQEAAGYEQYF. The DNA for the CDR3 is TGCGCCAGCAGCCAAGAGGCTGCAGGATACGAGCAGTACTTC.

This chain joins TRBV6-1 and TRBJ2-7, with 8 positions matching TRBD2. The CDR3 runs 16 residues. Germline V gives CDR1 MNHNS, CDR2 SASEGT. The V and J ends lost 2 bases and 1 base, in that order; junction bases with no gene match: 7. DNA for the CDR3: TGTGCCAGCAGTGAAAGGACCCGACTAGCGTCCTACGAGCAGTACTTC. It codes for CASSERTRLASYEQYF.